What follows describes a single T cell receptor beta chain. Its antigen is as yet unknown. This sample was taken from a study of T cells after yellow fever vaccination. Study-wide results and caveats: There was a small share of clonotypes that showed up in both the CD4 and CD8 compartments.

From germline, CDR1 is LNHNV and CDR2 YYDKDF (reference sequence). This CDR3 has 20 residues. V lost 1 base, J lost 0 bases, and 14 bases stayed unmatched. A universal primer site and UMIs were added as TCR cDNA was made by 5'RACE template switching. MiXCR, applied by TCRdb to the 5' RACE reads, yields one record per CDR3 protein. Here the sample spans about 220,000 distinct CDR3 sequences, less than 3.5% being singletons. The sequencing used CD4+ T cells sorted from PBMCs, collected 10 days after the yellow fever booster vaccination. V is TRBV15 and J is TRBJ2-1, with 8 bases fitting TRBD2. The clonotype originates from a man between 18 and 35 years old who received the YFV17D yellow fever vaccine. As DNA, the CDR3 is TGTGCCACCAGCAGAGGCAGCTTTGGAGCGGGGACTAGCTCCTACAATGAGCAGTTCTTC. Protein sequence: CATSRGSFGAGTSSYNEQFF.